A single sample is the source of the 4 T cell receptor beta chains below, sequenced in a study of blood T cell repertoires in COVID-19. Sequencing was performed with immunoSEQ multiplex PCR; in TCRdb, only in-frame clones are kept and a portion is missing. The sample consists of over 70,000 clones, about four fifths of them appearing once. The sequenced material came from peripheral blood. These receptors originate from a human donor in a cohort sampled during active COVID-19.

This chain links TRBV7-9 with TRBJ2-5; 13 nucleotides align to TRBD2. This CDR3 has 15 residues. The trim removed 2 bases at V and 5 bases at J, leaving 2 bases unmatched. Germline V lookup: CDR1 SEHNR, CDR2 FQNEAQ (reference sequence). The CDR3 nucleotides are TGTGCCAGCAGCTTATCGACTAGCGGGGGGGAGACCCAGTACTTC. Translating it yields CASSLSTSGGETQYF.

Points on this clone: At one end the junction does not follow the germline gene, possibly because of a read error. This chain connects TRBV28 to TRBJ2-1; 7 bases map to TRBD2. CDR1 is MDHEN and CDR2 is SYDVKM in the germline V gene. This CDR3 is 17 amino acids long. DNA of the CDR3: TGTGCCAGCAGCCTAGCGGACGGCCAGAGCTCCTACAATGAGCGGTTCTTC. Translated: CASSLADGQSSYNERFF.

The gene calls are TRBV6-4 and TRBJ2-3; 8 nucleotides match TRBD2. V shed 6 bases, J shed 2 bases, and the junction held 1 base outside the gene matches. CDR1 is MRHNA and CDR2 is SNTAGT in the germline V gene. The CDR3 sequence is 13 residues long. Here the CDR3 DNA reads TGTGCCAGCAGCGGGGGGGCCACAGATACGCAGTATTTT. It yields the protein CASSGGATDTQYF.

This clone was counted a few times. This rearrangement joins TRBV29-1 to TRBJ1-2; 7 bases map to TRBD1. V lost 6 bases to trimming and J lost 4 bases; unmatched junction nucleotides: 11. CDR3 length: 14 amino acids. Germline V lookup: CDR1 SQVTM, CDR2 ANQGSEA. The CDR3 sequence: CSVSSSTGSYGYTF. CDR3 DNA sequence: TGCAGCGTCTCATCCTCGACAGGGTCCTATGGCTACACCTTC. The full variable domain, rest sourced from reference TRBV29-1 and TRBJ1-2, is SAVISQKPSRDICQRGTSLTIQCQVDSQVTMMFWYRQQPGQSLTLIATANQGSEATYESGFVIDKFPISRPNLTFSTLTVSNMSPEDSSIYLCSVSSSTGSYGYTFGSGTRLTVV.